The clone carrying this T cell receptor (beta chain) appeared many times. The junction had 3 bases not matched to a gene; V was cut back by 3 bases and J by 3 bases. The CDR3 spans 15 residues. Germline assignment: CDR1 SGHRS and CDR2 YFSETQ. The data were taken from a study of prognosis after radiotherapy for stage I lung cancer. By two-round multiplex PCR, the TCR beta CDR3 was amplified from genomic DNA. The use of primers specific to each TRBV and TRBJ gene characterized first-round PCR. TCRdb re-called the multiplex PCR reads with MiXCR, one entry per CDR3 protein. The sample carries 30,000 to 40,000 distinct CDR3 sequences, less than 40% recorded once.

The rearrangement links TRBV5-1 to TRBJ2-2; 9 positions agree with TRBD1. This receptor was identified in a donor over 45 with non-small cell lung cancer. Specimen: PBMCs, collected before or after stereotactic body radiation therapy (not recorded which). Here the CDR3 DNA reads TGCGCCAGCAGCTCCGGACAGGGGCACACCGGGGAGCTGTTTTTT. Translating gives CASSSGQGHTGELFF.